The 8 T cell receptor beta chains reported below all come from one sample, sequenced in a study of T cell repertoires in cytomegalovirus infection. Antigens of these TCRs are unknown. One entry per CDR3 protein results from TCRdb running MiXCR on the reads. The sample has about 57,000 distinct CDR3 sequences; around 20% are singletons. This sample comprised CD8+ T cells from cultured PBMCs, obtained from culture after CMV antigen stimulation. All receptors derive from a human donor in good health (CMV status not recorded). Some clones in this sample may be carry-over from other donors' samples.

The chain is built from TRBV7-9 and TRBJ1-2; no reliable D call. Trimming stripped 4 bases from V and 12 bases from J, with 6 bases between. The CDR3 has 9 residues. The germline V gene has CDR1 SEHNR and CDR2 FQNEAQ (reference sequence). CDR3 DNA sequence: TGTGCCAGCAGCTCCTCCAACACCTTC. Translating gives CASSSSNTF.

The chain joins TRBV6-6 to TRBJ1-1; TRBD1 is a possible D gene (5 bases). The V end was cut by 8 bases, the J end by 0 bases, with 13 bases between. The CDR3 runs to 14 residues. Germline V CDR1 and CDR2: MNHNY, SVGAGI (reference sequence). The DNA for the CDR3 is TGTGCCAGCCTACAGGAGAACATGAACACTGAAGCTTTCTTT. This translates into CASLQENMNTEAFF.

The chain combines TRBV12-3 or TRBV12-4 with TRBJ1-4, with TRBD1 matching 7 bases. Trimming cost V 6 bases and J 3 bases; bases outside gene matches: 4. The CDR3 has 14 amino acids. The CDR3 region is CASRLGQSNEKLFF. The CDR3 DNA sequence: TGTGCCAGCAGGCTGGGACAGTCTAATGAAAAACTGTTTTTT.

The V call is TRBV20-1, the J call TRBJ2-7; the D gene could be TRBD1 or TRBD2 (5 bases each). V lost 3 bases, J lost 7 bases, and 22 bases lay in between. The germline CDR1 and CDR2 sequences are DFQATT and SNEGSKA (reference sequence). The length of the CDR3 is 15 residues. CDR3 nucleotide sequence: TGCAGTGCTAGGGCCGGGACCTCATCTTTTTATGAGCAGTACTTC. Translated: CSARAGTSSFYEQYF.

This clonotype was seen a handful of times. In nucleotides, the CDR3 is TGTGCCACCAGTGATCGGGACAGCGTGAACAATCAGCCCCAGCATTTT. This codes for CATSDRDSVNNQPQHF. The chain couples TRBV24-1 to TRBJ1-5; 7 nucleotides align to TRBD1. Trimming cost V 3 bases and J 3 bases; bases outside gene matches: 7. The germline CDR1 and CDR2 sequences are KGHDR and SFDVKD. The CDR3 has 16 residues.

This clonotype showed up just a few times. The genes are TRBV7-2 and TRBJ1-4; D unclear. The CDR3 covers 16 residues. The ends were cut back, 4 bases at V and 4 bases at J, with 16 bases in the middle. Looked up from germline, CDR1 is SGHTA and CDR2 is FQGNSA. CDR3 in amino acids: CASSSPLTPYNEKLFF. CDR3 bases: TGTGCCAGCAGCTCCCCTCTTACACCGTATAATGAAAAACTGTTTTTT.

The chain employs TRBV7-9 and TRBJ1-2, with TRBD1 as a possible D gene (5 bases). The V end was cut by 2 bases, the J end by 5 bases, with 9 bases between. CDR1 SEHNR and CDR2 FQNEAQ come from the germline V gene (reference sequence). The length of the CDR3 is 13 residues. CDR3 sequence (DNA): TGTGCCAGCAGCTTAAGACAGAAGTATGGCTACACCTTC. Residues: CASSLRQKYGYTF.

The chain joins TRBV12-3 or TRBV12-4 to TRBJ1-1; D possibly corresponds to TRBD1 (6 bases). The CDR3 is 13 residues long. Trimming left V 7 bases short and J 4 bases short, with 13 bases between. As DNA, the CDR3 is TGTGCCAGCACCCGGGGGGGGGCCACTGAAGCTTTCTTT. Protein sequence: CASTRGGATEAFF.